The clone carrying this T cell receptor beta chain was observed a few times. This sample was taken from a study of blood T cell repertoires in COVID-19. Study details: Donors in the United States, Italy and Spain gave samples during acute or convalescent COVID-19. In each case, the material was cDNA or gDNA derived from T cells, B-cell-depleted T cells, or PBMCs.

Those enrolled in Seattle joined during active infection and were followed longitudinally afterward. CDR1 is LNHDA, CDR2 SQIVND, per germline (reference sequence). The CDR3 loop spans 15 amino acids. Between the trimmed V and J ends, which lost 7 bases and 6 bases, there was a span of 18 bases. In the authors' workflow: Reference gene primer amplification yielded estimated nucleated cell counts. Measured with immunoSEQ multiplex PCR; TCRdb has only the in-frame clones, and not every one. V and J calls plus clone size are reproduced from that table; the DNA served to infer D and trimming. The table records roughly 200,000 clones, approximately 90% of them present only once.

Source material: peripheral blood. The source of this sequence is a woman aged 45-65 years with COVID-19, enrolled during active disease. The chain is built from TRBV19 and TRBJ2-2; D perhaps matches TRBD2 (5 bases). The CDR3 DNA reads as TGTGCCAGTAAGGGTCCGGGGTTGGGCGCCGGGGAGCTGTTTTTT. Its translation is CASKGPGLGAGELFF.